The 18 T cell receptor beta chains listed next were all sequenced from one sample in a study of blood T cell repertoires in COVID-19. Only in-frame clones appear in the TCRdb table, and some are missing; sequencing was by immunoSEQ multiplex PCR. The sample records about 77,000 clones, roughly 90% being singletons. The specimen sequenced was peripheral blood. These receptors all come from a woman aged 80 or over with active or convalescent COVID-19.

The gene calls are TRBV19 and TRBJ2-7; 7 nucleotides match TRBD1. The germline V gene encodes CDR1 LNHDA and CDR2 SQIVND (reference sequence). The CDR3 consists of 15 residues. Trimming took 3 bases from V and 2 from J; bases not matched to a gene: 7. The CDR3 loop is CASSIDGQVPYEQYF. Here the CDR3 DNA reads TGTGCCAGTAGTATCGATGGACAGGTCCCCTACGAGCAGTACTTC.

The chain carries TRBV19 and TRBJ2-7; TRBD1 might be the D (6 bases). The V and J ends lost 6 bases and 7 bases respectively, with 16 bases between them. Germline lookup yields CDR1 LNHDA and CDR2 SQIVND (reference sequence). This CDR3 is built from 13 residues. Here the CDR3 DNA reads TGTGCCAGTAGGACCGGACCAAGGGGGGAGCAGTACTTC. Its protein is CASRTGPRGEQYF.

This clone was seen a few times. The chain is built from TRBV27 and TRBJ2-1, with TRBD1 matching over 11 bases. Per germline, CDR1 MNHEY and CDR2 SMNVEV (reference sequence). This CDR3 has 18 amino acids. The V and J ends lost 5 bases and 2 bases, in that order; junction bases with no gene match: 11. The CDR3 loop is CASSLLRRDRGTYNEQFF. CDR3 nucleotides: TGTGCCAGCAGTCTCTTACGTCGGGACAGGGGGACCTACAATGAGCAGTTCTTC.

As DNA, the CDR3 is TGTGCCAGCAGCGTACCAGTGAACACTGAAGCTTTCTTT. As protein: CASSVPVNTEAFF. The chain employs TRBV6-5 and TRBJ1-1; D remains ambiguous. Trimming took off 6 bases at V and 0 bases at J, with 8 bases between the two ends. Germline V gives CDR1 MNHEY, CDR2 SVGAGI. CDR3 length: 13 amino acids.

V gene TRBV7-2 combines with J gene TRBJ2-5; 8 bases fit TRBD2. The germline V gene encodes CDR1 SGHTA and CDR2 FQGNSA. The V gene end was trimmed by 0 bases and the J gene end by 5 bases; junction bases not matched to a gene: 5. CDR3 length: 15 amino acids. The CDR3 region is CASSLAGLASETQYF. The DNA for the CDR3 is TGTGCCAGCAGCTTAGCAGGACTAGCTTCGGAGACCCAGTACTTC.

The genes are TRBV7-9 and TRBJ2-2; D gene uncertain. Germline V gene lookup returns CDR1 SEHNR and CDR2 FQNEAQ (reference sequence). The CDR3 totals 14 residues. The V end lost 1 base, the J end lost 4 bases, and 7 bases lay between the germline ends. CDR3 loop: CASSLELTTGELFF. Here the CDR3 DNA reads TGTGCCAGCAGCTTAGAGCTAACCACCGGGGAGCTGTTTTTT.

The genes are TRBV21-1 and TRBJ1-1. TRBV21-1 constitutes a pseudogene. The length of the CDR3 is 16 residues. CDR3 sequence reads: CASSTRGRRFDTEAFF. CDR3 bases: TGTGCCAGCAGCACCCGGGGTCGGCGGTTTGATACTGAAGCTTTCTTT.

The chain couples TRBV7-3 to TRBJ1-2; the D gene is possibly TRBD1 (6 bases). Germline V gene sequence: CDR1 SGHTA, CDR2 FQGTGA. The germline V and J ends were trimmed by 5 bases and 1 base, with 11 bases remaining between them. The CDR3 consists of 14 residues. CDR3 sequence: CASSGTLINYGYTF. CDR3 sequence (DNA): TGTGCCAGCAGCGGGACATTGATTAACTATGGCTACACCTTC.

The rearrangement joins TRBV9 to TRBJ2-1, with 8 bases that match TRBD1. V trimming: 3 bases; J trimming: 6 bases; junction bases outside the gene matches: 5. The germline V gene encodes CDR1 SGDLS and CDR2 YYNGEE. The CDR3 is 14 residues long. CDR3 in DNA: TGTGCCAGCAGCGCCCCCGGACAGGGCAATGAGCAGTTCTTC. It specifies CASSAPGQGNEQFF. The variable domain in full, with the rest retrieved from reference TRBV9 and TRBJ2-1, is DSGVTQTPKHLITATGQRVTLRCSPRSGDLSVYWYQQSLDQGLQFLIQYYNGEERAKGNILERFSAQQFPDLHSELNLSSLELGDSALYFCASSAPGQGNEQFFGPGTRLTVL.

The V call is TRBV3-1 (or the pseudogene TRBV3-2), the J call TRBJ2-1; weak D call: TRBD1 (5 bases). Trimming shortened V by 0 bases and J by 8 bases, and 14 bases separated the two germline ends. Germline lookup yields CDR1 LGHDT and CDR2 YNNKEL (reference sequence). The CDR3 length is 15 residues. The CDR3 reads CASSQDKGYTDEQFF. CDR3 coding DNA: TGTGCCAGCAGCCAAGATAAGGGGTATACGGATGAGCAGTTCTTC.

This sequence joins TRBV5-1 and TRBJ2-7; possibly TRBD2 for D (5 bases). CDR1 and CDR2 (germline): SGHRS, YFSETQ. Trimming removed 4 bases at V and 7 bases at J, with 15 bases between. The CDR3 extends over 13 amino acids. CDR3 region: CASSTDGVREQYF. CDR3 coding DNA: TGCGCCAGCAGCACGGACGGGGTGAGGGAGCAGTACTTC.

The CDR3 is CASSSGIYGYTF. CDR3 sequence (DNA): TGTGCCAGCAGCTCAGGCATCTATGGCTACACCTTC. The V gene is TRBV28, the J gene TRBJ1-2; D gene ambiguous. Trimming left V 6 bases short and J 4 bases short, with 9 bases between. Germline CDR1 is MDHEN and CDR2 is SYDVKM. The CDR3 is 12 amino acids.

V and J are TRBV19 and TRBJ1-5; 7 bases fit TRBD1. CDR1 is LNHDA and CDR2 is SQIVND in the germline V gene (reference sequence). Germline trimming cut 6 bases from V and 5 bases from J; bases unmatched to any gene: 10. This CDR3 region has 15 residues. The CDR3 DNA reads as TGTGCCAGTAGGCCCTCACAGGGGTCTGATCAGCCCCAGCATTTT. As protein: CASRPSQGSDQPQHF.

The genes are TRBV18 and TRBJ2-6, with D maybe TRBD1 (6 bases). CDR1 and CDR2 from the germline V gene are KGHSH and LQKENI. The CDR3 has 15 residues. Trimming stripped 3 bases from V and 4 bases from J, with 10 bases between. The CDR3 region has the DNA TGTGCCAGCTCACCCCTTGGGACAGGGGCCAACGTCCTGACTTTC. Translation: CASSPLGTGANVLTF.

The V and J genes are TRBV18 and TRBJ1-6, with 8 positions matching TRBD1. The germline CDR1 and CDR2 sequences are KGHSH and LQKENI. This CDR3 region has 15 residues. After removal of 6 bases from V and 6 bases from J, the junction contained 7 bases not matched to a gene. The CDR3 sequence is CASSPRDRPNSPLHF. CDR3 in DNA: TGTGCCAGCTCCCCCCGGGACAGGCCTAATTCACCCCTCCACTTT. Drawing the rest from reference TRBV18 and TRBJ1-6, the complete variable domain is NAGVMQNPRHLVRRRGQEARLRCSPMKGHSHVYWYRQLPEEGLKFMVYLQKENIIDESGMPKERFSAEFPKEGPSILRIQQVVRGDSAAYFCASSPRDRPNSPLHFGNGTRLTVT.

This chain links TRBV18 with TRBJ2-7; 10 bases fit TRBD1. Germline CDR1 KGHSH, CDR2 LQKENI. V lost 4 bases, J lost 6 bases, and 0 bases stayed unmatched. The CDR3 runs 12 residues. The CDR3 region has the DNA TGTGCCAGCTCACGGGACAGGGGCGAGCAGTACTTC. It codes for CASSRDRGEQYF.

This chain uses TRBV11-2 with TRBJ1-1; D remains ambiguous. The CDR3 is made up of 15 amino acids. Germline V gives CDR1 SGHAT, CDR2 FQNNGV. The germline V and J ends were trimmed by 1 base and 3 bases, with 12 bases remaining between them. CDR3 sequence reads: CASSLVRGSYTEAFF. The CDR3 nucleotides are TGTGCCAGCAGCTTAGTCCGGGGATCATACACTGAAGCTTTCTTT.

The CDR3 spells CASSSGHSGYGYTF. The CDR3 DNA reads TGTGCCAGCAGCTCAGGACATTCAGGCTATGGCTACACCTTC. The rearrangement uses TRBV5-4 and TRBJ1-2, with D maybe TRBD1 (5 bases). CDR1 SGHNT and CDR2 YYREEE come from the germline V gene (reference sequence). Between the trimmed V and J ends, which lost 3 bases and 4 bases, there was a span of 13 bases. The CDR3 consists of 14 residues.